The 25 T cell receptor beta chains presented below share a single source sample, sequenced in a study of PD-1 blockade in classical Hodgkin lymphoma. Method: immunoSEQ multiplex PCR; TCRdb's copy keeps in-frame clones and lacks some. The data show tens of thousands of clones, 88% seen once. Exposure to brentuximab vedotin varied, and each patient had relapsed following autologous stem cell transplantation. Sequenced here: peripheral blood mononuclear cells (PBMCs), sampled before the second cycle of nivolumab. These receptors originate from a human donor with classical Hodgkin lymphoma.

The chain uses TRBV6-5 and TRBJ1-3, with 7 bases lining up with TRBD1. The junction had 7 bases not matched to a gene; V was cut back by 2 bases and J by 9 bases. Germline V gene data show CDR1 as MNHEY and CDR2 as SVGAGI. The CDR3 sequence is 14 residues long. The CDR3 DNA sequence: TGTGCCAGCAGTTACGGTACAGGGGAGGGCACCATATATTTT. Translation: CASSYGTGEGTIYF.

The chain is built from TRBV7-9 and TRBJ2-7; TRBD2 aligns across 7 bases. Germline V CDR1 and CDR2: SEHNR, FQNEAQ (reference sequence). CDR3 size: 14 residues. J was trimmed by 2 bases and V by 2 bases; bases with no gene match: 3. The CDR3 is CASSLIGGAYEQYF. The DNA of the CDR3 is TGTGCCAGCAGCTTAATTGGGGGGGCCTACGAGCAGTACTTC.

The V call is TRBV6-6, the J call TRBJ2-4; 7 nucleotides line up with TRBD2. The CDR3 has 15 residues. J lost 4 bases, V lost 7 bases, and 10 bases had no gene match. CDR1 MNHNY and CDR2 SVGAGI come from the germline V gene (reference sequence). CDR3 nucleotides: TGTGCCAGCAATGGGGAGGGGTTCGGGAAAAACATTCAGTACTTC. Translating it yields CASNGEGFGKNIQYF.

The rearrangement links TRBV6-6 to TRBJ2-3, with 8 bases matching TRBD2. Germline CDR1 MNHNY, CDR2 SVGAGI (reference sequence). The CDR3 runs to 16 residues. V lost 0 bases and J lost 3; bases outside the gene matches: 5. In DNA, the CDR3 is TGTGCCAGCAGTTACTCGGGGACTAGTAAAACAGATACGCAGTATTTT. Translation: CASSYSGTSKTDTQYF.

The J gene is TRBJ2-2, the V gene TRBV5-1, with D tentatively TRBD1 or TRBD2 (5 bases each). V gave up 4 bases and J gave up 0 bases, with 10 bases separating them. In germline, CDR1 is SGHRS, CDR2 YFSETQ. CDR3 size: 15 residues. The CDR3 is CASSPGQANTGELFF. The CDR3 nucleotides read TGCGCCAGCAGCCCGGGGCAGGCGAACACCGGGGAGCTGTTTTTT.

The rearrangement links TRBV6-1 to TRBJ2-1; the D gene is possibly TRBD1 (6 bases). Germline V gives CDR1 MNHNS, CDR2 SASEGT. The CDR3 loop spans 16 amino acids. V lost 4 bases and J lost 0, with 13 bases in between. DNA for the CDR3: TGTGCCAGCAGTGTACAGGGCTTAAGCTCCTACAATGAGCAGTTCTTC. It translates to CASSVQGLSSYNEQFF.

This rearrangement joins TRBV7-9 to TRBJ2-3, with a possible D match to TRBD2 (5 bases). The CDR3 consists of 15 residues. Germline-derived CDR1 and CDR2 are SEHNR and FQNEAQ (reference sequence). Trimming removed 2 bases from V and 6 bases from J, with 15 bases in between. CDR3 DNA: TGTGCCAGCAGCTTACCGAGATCGCGAGGGGATACGCAGTATTTT. Its translation: CASSLPRSRGDTQYF. The entire variable domain, with the rest obtained from reference TRBV7-9 and TRBJ2-3, is as follows: DTGVSQNPRHKITKRGQNVTFRCDPISEHNRLYWYRQTLGQGPEFLTYFQNEAQLEKSRLLSDRFSAERPKGSFSTLEIQRTEQGDSAMYLCASSLPRSRGDTQYFGPGTRLTVL.

V and J are TRBV5-4 and TRBJ1-2, with a tentative D call TRBD1 (5 bases). The CDR3 runs 11 residues. CDR1 is SGHNT, CDR2 YYREEE, per germline (reference sequence). Trimming pared 0 bases from V and 8 bases from J, leaving 5 bases between. The CDR3 coding sequence is TGTGCCAGCAGCTTGGAGGGGGGCTACACCTTC. It codes for CASSLEGGYTF.

The rearrangement links TRBV30 to TRBJ2-1; 7 nucleotides match TRBD2. The germline gives CDR1 GTSNPN, CDR2 SVGIG (reference sequence). With V trimmed by 4 bases and J by 2 bases, 5 bases remained unmatched. CDR3 length equals 14 residues. CDR3 sequence reads: CAWTGTTAYNEQFF. In DNA, the CDR3 is TGTGCCTGGACCGGGACTACTGCCTACAATGAGCAGTTCTTC.

The chain has TRBV7-9 and TRBJ1-2, with D unclear. V was shortened by 5 bases and J by 0 bases, with 7 bases between the two germline ends. The germline V gene has CDR1 SEHNR and CDR2 FQNEAQ (reference sequence). The CDR3 is made up of 13 amino acids. DNA of the CDR3: TGTGCCAGCAGCGACAATCCTAACTATGGCTACACCTTC. As protein: CASSDNPNYGYTF.

The CDR3 region is CASSQIGTPNEKLFF. The CDR3, as DNA: TGCGCCAGCAGCCAAATCGGGACACCGAATGAAAAACTGTTTTTT. V is TRBV5-1 and J is TRBJ1-4; tentative D call: TRBD1 (6 bases). The ends were cut back, 4 bases at V and 5 bases at J, with 15 bases in the middle. The length of the CDR3 is 15 residues. CDR1 and CDR2 (germline): SGHRS, YFSETQ.

The chain has TRBV7-9 and TRBJ1-1; maybe TRBD1 (6 bases). CDR1 is SEHNR, CDR2 FQNEAQ, per germline (reference sequence). The CDR3 is made up of 14 amino acids. V was clipped by 2 bases and J by 5 bases, with 12 bases between them. As DNA, the CDR3 is TGTGCCAGCAGCTTAAACAGGGATTTGACTGAAGCTTTCTTT. Residues: CASSLNRDLTEAFF. The full variable domain, with the rest looked up from reference TRBV7-9 and TRBJ1-1, is DTGVSQNPRHKITKRGQNVTFRCDPISEHNRLYWYRQTLGQGPEFLTYFQNEAQLEKSRLLSDRFSAERPKGSFSTLEIQRTEQGDSAMYLCASSLNRDLTEAFFGQGTRLTVV.

The chain uses TRBV7-9 and TRBJ2-5, with a tentative D call TRBD2 (6 bases). CDR1 is SEHNR and CDR2 is FQNEAQ in the germline V gene (reference sequence). This CDR3 comprises 14 residues. V was trimmed by 2 bases and J by 3 bases, leaving 10 bases between them. CDR3 region: CASSLRLDEETQYF. The CDR3 DNA follows: TGTGCCAGCAGCTTACGACTAGACGAAGAGACCCAGTACTTC.

The chain combines TRBV5-1 with TRBJ2-3; tentative D call: TRBD1 (6 bases). V was shortened by 4 bases and J by 0 bases, with 9 bases between the two germline ends. The length of the CDR3 is 14 residues. CDR1 and CDR2 from the germline V gene are SGHRS and YFSETQ. The CDR3 loop is CASSPGTSTDTQYF. The CDR3 DNA sequence: TGCGCCAGCAGCCCGGGGACAAGCACAGATACGCAGTATTTT.

In regard to this clone: At the DNA level, this CDR3 is encoded by other sequences in the same sample as well. The genes are TRBV5-1 and TRBJ2-3; possibly TRBD1 for D (6 bases). The length of the CDR3 is 14 residues. CDR1 and CDR2 (germline): SGHRS, YFSETQ. Trimming left V 0 bases short and J 6 bases short, with 11 bases between. The CDR3 region has the DNA TGCGCCAGCAGCTTGGCCGGGACAAGTGATACGCAGTATTTT. It specifies CASSLAGTSDTQYF.

V gene TRBV2 combines with J gene TRBJ1-5, with D unresolved. V was trimmed by 3 bases and J by 6 bases, leaving 21 bases between them. Germline V gene sequence: CDR1 SNHLY, CDR2 FYNNEI. The CDR3 covers 17 residues. The CDR3 DNA reads as TGTGCCAGCAGTGACAGCTTAAACCCCGCCAGCGGTCAGCCCCAGCATTTT. Translating gives CASSDSLNPASGQPQHF. The variable domain in full, with the rest retrieved from reference TRBV2 and TRBJ1-5, is EPEVTQTPSHQVTQMGQEVILRCVPISNHLYFYWYRQILGQKVEFLVSFYNNEISEKSEIFDDQFSVERPDGSNFTLKIRSTKLEDSAMYFCASSDSLNPASGQPQHFGDGTRLSIL.

The chain couples TRBV6-5 to TRBJ2-7, with TRBD1 matching 9 bases. This CDR3 has 14 residues. V dropped 4 bases and J dropped 3; count of bases not matched to a gene: 4. From germline, CDR1 is MNHEY and CDR2 SVGAGI. The CDR3 nucleotides read TGTGCCAGCAGTTCCCGGGACAGGGTCTACGAGCAGTACTTC. As protein: CASSSRDRVYEQYF.

The V call is TRBV6-5, the J call TRBJ1-2; tentatively, D is TRBD1 (5 bases). Looked up from germline, CDR1 is MNHEY and CDR2 is SVGAGI. V was clipped by 2 bases and J by 4 bases, with 14 bases between them. The CDR3 sequence is 15 residues long. The CDR3 is CASSYLPGDLYGYTF. CDR3 sequence (DNA): TGTGCCAGCAGTTACCTCCCGGGGGATCTCTATGGCTACACCTTC.

The chain carries TRBV9 and TRBJ2-1, with 8 bases aligning to TRBD1. This CDR3 is 16 amino acids long. The germline gives CDR1 SGDLS, CDR2 YYNGEE. J was trimmed by 3 bases and V by 0 bases; bases with no gene match: 5. DNA for the CDR3: TGTGCCAGCAGCGTAGGGCCGACAGGGGTCTACAATGAGCAGTTCTTC. It specifies CASSVGPTGVYNEQFF. Complete variable domain (other parts from reference TRBV9 and TRBJ2-1): DSGVTQTPKHLITATGQRVTLRCSPRSGDLSVYWYQQSLDQGLQFLIQYYNGEERAKGNILERFSAQQFPDLHSELNLSSLELGDSALYFCASSVGPTGVYNEQFFGPGTRLTVL.

V gene TRBV5-1 combines with J gene TRBJ2-5; TRBD2 is a possible D gene (5 bases). This CDR3 has 15 residues. CDR1 is SGHRS and CDR2 is YFSETQ in the germline V gene. V was clipped by 1 base and J by 0 bases, with 10 bases between them. CDR3 nucleotides: TGCGCCAGCAGCTTGATGGACTCCAACCAAGAGACCCAGTACTTC. Amino acids: CASSLMDSNQETQYF.

The chain employs TRBV25-1 and TRBJ2-3; 9 nucleotides line up with TRBD1. Germline CDR1 is MGHDK and CDR2 is SYGVNS. This CDR3 is built from 13 residues. The V and J ends lost 8 bases and 3 bases, in that order; junction bases with no gene match: 3. As DNA, the CDR3 is TGTGCCAGCGACGACAGGGGGACAGATACGCAGTATTTT. It yields the protein CASDDRGTDTQYF.

This chain joins TRBV9 and TRBJ2-1; 8 nucleotides agree with TRBD2. The CDR3 contains 15 residues. J gave up 10 bases and V 0 bases, and 9 bases lay outside the gene matches. Germline V CDR1 and CDR2: SGDLS, YYNGEE. The CDR3 sequence: CASSVGAGDAWEQFF. CDR3 nucleotide sequence: TGTGCCAGCAGCGTAGGAGCGGGGGACGCTTGGGAGCAGTTCTTC.

This clone was seen once. The chain employs TRBV21-1 and TRBJ1-4. TRBV21-1 counts as a pseudogene. This CDR3 is built from 18 residues. CDR3 protein: CASSQTDVGDATNEKLFF. As DNA, the CDR3 is TGTGCCAGCAGTCAAACGGATGTCGGAGATGCAACTAATGAAAAACTGTTTTTT.

The chain uses TRBV5-1 and TRBJ2-7; D is perhaps TRBD1 (5 bases). The CDR3 is 12 amino acids. Germline CDR1 reads SGHRS; CDR2 reads YFSETQ. Deletions cut 2 bases from V and 7 bases from J, with 10 bases between. CDR3 amino acids: CASSFERTEQYF. The CDR3 nucleotides read TGCGCCAGCAGCTTCGAACGGACAGAGCAGTACTTC.

V and J are TRBV28 and TRBJ2-3; 8 nucleotides agree with TRBD2. V gave up 6 bases and J gave up 2 bases; unmatched junction bases: 7. The CDR3 has 15 amino acids. Germline CDR1 MDHEN, CDR2 SYDVKM. CDR3 nucleotides: TGTGCCAGCAGGCCACTAGCGGACACCACAGATACGCAGTATTTT. This encodes CASRPLADTTDTQYF.